This T cell receptor beta chain was sequenced during a study of cytomegalovirus exposure and HLA in healthy donors. Study results and limitations: The study recorded 164 TCR beta chains that were cytomegalovirus-associated. It was likely that a cluster of highly shared sequence variants was a sequencing artifact.

Germline CDR1 is MNHEY and CDR2 is SMNVEV (reference sequence). The CDR3 covers 15 residues. Trimming left V 7 bases short and J 2 bases short, with 15 bases between. PCR primers comprised 60 Vbeta and 13 Jbeta primers. TCRdb's table, derived via immunoSEQ multiplex PCR, lists solely in-frame clones and lacks some. The sample gives 130,000 to 150,000 clones, around 84% of which show up once; roughly 2.7% is in the top ten. A remark on this clone: The antigen is unknown.

The sequence was obtained from a boy between 2 and 15 years old in good health and CMV-seronegative. J is TRBJ2-1 and V is TRBV27, with a tentative D call TRBD2 (6 bases). The material sequenced was PBMCs. The chain's CDR3 is CASTPEGRPYNEQFF. DNA of the CDR3: TGTGCCAGCACCCCAGAGGGGAGGCCCTACAATGAGCAGTTCTTC.